The 12 T cell receptor beta chains below come from one sample, sequenced in a study of blood T cell repertoires in COVID-19 (dated by TCRdb to 2020 to 2021). The library relied on the immunoSEQ multiplex PCR assay. TCRdb obtained this table from immuneACCESS and retained in-frame rearrangements with V and J assigned. These tables miss some clones; where compared with another copy, unresolved V genes account for less than half of the shortfall, and the remainder is unexplained. The sample table holds around 260,000 clones, of which under 90% were seen once. Under 5% of the sample is in the top ten clones. The sample comprised peripheral blood. Receptors were obtained from a man aged 60-69 years with acute or convalescent COVID-19.

J is TRBJ1-5 and V is TRBV6-5, with D possibly matching TRBD1 (6 bases). The CDR3 contains 15 residues. CDR1 MNHEY and CDR2 SVGAGI come from the germline V gene. Trimming stripped 6 bases from V and 1 base from J, with 13 bases between. The CDR3 DNA reads as TGTGCCAGCAGGGTCGCGGGGGCGAGCAATCAGCCCCAGCATTTT. It yields the protein CASRVAGASNQPQHF.

Here the CDR3 reads CASSPRDSPTSNYGYTF. CDR3 sequence (DNA): TGCGCCAGCAGCCCTCGGGACAGCCCAACCAGTAACTATGGCTACACCTTC. The chain is built from TRBV4-1 and TRBJ1-2; TRBD1 matches 7 bases. This CDR3 is 17 amino acids long. From germline, CDR1 is MGHRA and CDR2 YSYEKL. V trimming: 4 bases; J trimming: 1 base; junction bases outside the gene matches: 12.

Comment on this clone: Other DNA sequences in this sample translate to the same CDR3. This sequence joins TRBV5-1 and TRBJ1-1; 7 bases are a match to TRBD1. CDR3 length: 15 residues. V trimming: 0 bases; J trimming: 0 bases; junction bases outside the gene matches: 2. In germline, CDR1 is SGHRS, CDR2 YFSETQ. CDR3 nucleotide sequence: TGCGCCAGCAGCTTGGGGGACAGACTGAACACTGAAGCTTTCTTT. This codes for CASSLGDRLNTEAFF.

The chain employs TRBV10-3 and TRBJ1-6, with unresolved D. Per germline, CDR1 ENHRY and CDR2 SYGVKD. The CDR3 totals 16 residues. The V and J ends lost 5 bases and 7 bases respectively, with 18 bases between them. The CDR3 loop is CAISLSPGQANSPLHF. The CDR3 nucleotides read TGTGCCATCAGTCTGAGTCCTGGGCAGGCCAATTCACCCCTCCACTTT.

The genes are TRBV3-1 (or the pseudogene TRBV3-2) and TRBJ1-6; TRBD1 is a possible D gene (5 bases). Germline CDR1 is LGHDT and CDR2 is YNNKEL (reference sequence). The CDR3 extends over 14 amino acids. Trimming cost V 1 base and J 8 bases, with 9 bases left between them. CDR3: CASSQVPRDSPLHF. The DNA of the CDR3 is TGTGCCAGCAGCCAAGTTCCCAGGGATTCACCCCTCCACTTT.

The J gene is TRBJ2-5, the V gene TRBV6-5; no reliable D call. V was shortened by 8 bases and J by 2 bases, with 9 bases between the two germline ends. Germline V gives CDR1 MNHEY, CDR2 SVGAGI. This CDR3 is built from 12 residues. CDR3 nucleotide sequence: TGTGCCAGCTTCTCTAGTCAAGAGACCCAGTACTTC. It is translated as CASFSSQETQYF.

J is TRBJ2-3 and V is TRBV28; 9 bases agree with TRBD2. This CDR3 is 15 amino acids long. Trimming cost V 7 bases and J 0 bases; bases outside gene matches: 5. Germline V gene data show CDR1 as MDHEN and CDR2 as SYDVKM. The CDR3 bases are TGTGCCAGCACCGGAACTAGCGGGAGCACAGATACGCAGTATTTT. Its translation: CASTGTSGSTDTQYF. Looking up the rest from reference TRBV28 and TRBJ2-3 gives the full variable domain: DVKVTQSSRYLVKRTGEKVFLECVQDMDHENMFWYRQDPGLGLRLIYFSYDVKMKEKGDIPEGYSVSREKKERFSLILESASTNQTSMYLCASTGTSGSTDTQYFGPGTRLTVL.

The rearrangement joins TRBV6-5 to TRBJ2-7; TRBD2 agrees at 11 bases. The ends lost 5 bases at V and 5 bases at J; junction bases unmatched: 8. CDR3 length: 15 residues. In germline, CDR1 is MNHEY, CDR2 SVGAGI. The CDR3, as DNA: TGTGCCAGCAGTAGACGACTAGCGGGAAATAACGAGCAGTACTTC. It is translated as CASSRRLAGNNEQYF.

For the CDR3, the DNA is TGTGCCAGCGATTGGGGGGGCGGGGAGCTGTTTTTT. It specifies CASDWGGGELFF. This rearrangement joins TRBV6-5 to TRBJ2-2; 7 bases align to TRBD2. CDR1 and CDR2 from the germline V gene are MNHEY and SVGAGI. The CDR3 contains 12 residues. The trim removed 8 bases at V and 7 bases at J, leaving 4 bases unmatched.

This chain connects TRBV4-1 to TRBJ1-6, with TRBD1 matching over 8 bases. The CDR3 sequence is 16 residues long. V was clipped by 7 bases and J by 9 bases; unmatched bases: 14. Germline CDR1 is MGHRA and CDR2 is YSYEKL. In nucleotides, the CDR3 is TGCGCCAGCACCGACCCGGAGGGACAGGCGCTTTCACCCCTCCACTTT. Translating gives CASTDPEGQALSPLHF.

The V gene is TRBV28, the J gene TRBJ2-7; D possibly corresponds to TRBD2 (6 bases). CDR1 is MDHEN and CDR2 is SYDVKM in the germline V gene. With 5 bases removed from V and 2 bases from J, the gap between germline ends came to 10 bases. The CDR3 contains 13 residues. CDR3: CASSAGPTYEQYF. For the CDR3, the DNA is TGTGCCAGCAGTGCGGGACCAACCTACGAGCAGTACTTC.

This rearrangement joins TRBV5-4 to TRBJ2-3; 9 nucleotides match TRBD2. Germline V gives CDR1 SGHNT, CDR2 YYREEE (reference sequence). V lost 2 bases to trimming and J lost 5 bases; unmatched junction nucleotides: 3. The CDR3 covers 14 residues. The CDR3 region is CASSFGSGGDTQYF. The CDR3, as DNA: TGTGCCAGCAGCTTTGGTAGCGGGGGAGATACGCAGTATTTT.